This is a list of T cell receptor beta chains from one sample in a study of T-cell reconstitution after alpha-beta-depleted transplantation in children. TCRdb redid the calling of the PCR reads with MiXCR, one entry per CDR3 protein. There are about 610,000 distinct CDR3 sequences in the sample; roughly a tenth occur only once, and about 4.3% lies in the top ten. The input for sequencing was PBMCs from the stem cell graft donor, taken from the stem cell graft. Receptors were obtained from a human donor who donated a stem cell graft to a child with acute myeloid leukemia. The CDR3 runs from the conserved cysteine through the conserved F or W. The order of the fields is J gene, V gene, D gene, clone size, CDR3 protein, CDR3 DNA. D genes are given only for firm matches. Clone size is given for some rows only: seen once, a few or many times, or a class if the clone is expanded.

TRBJ2-1 | TRBV3-1 | TRBD2 | NA | CASSHYIQTSGYFNEQFF | TGTGCCAGCAGCCATTACATACAGACTAGCGGGTATTTCAATGAGCAGTTCTTC
TRBJ1-2 | TRBV12-3/TRBV12-4 | NA | few | CASSLDVRGYTF | TGTGCCAGCAGTTTAGATGTCCGGGGCTACACCTTC
TRBJ2-2 | TRBV7-8 | TRBD2 | NA | CASESREVWELFF | TGTGCCAGCGAGTCCCGGGAGGTATGGGAGCTGTTTTTT
TRBJ2-5 | TRBV20-1 | NA | many | CRIDLGETQYF | TGCAGAATTGATCTAGGGGAGACCCAGTACTTC
TRBJ2-7 | TRBV20-1 | NA | many | CSARDQGRNSYEQYF | TGCAGTGCTAGAGATCAGGGCCGAAACTCCTACGAGCAGTACTTC
TRBJ2-2 | TRBV18 | TRBD2 | NA | CASSPSAGGPTGELFF | TGTGCCAGCTCACCATCGGCGGGAGGGCCCACCGGGGAGCTGTTTTTT
TRBJ2-1 | TRBV5-1 | TRBD2 | many | CASSLASGRLPNEQFF | TGCGCCAGCAGCTTGGCCAGCGGGAGGCTACCCAATGAGCAGTTCTTC
TRBJ1-6 | TRBV4-2 | TRBD1 | few | CASSQERGQANSPLHF | TGTGCCAGCAGCCAAGAGCGGGGACAGGCTAATTCACCCCTCCACTTT
TRBJ2-3 | TRBV5-1 | TRBD1 | few | CASSLSPGQVADTQYF | TGCGCCAGCAGCTTGTCCCCGGGACAGGTGGCAGATACGCAGTATTTT
TRBJ1-5 | TRBV12-3/TRBV12-4 | NA | NA | CASSFLSQPQHF | TGTGCCAGCAGTTTCCTAAGTCAGCCCCAGCATTTT
TRBJ2-1 | TRBV9 | NA | NA | CASTPLGSYNEQFF | TGTGCCAGCACCCCCCTGGGCTCCTACAATGAGCAGTTCTTC
TRBJ2-7 | TRBV5-1 | NA | many | CASRESGYSYEQYF | TGCGCCAGCAGAGAGTCAGGGTACTCCTACGAGCAGTACTTC
TRBJ2-7 | TRBV15 | TRBD2 | few | CATSRTSGSFYEQYF | TGTGCCACCAGCAGAACTAGCGGGAGTTTTTACGAGCAGTACTTC
TRBJ2-6 | TRBV20-1 | NA | few | CSASDRAGANVLTF | TGCAGTGCGAGTGACAGAGCTGGGGCCAACGTCCTGACTTTC
TRBJ2-5 | TRBV7-2 | NA | few | CASSSRPWGETQYF | TGTGCCAGCAGCTCCAGACCATGGGGAGAGACCCAGTACTTC
TRBJ2-7 | TRBV27 | TRBD1 | NA | CASSDRGSSYEQYF | TGTGCCAGCAGCGACAGGGGGAGCTCCTACGAGCAGTACTTC
TRBJ1-4 | TRBV2 | NA | NA | CASSVEKLFF | TGTGCCAGCAGCGTCGAAAAACTGTTTTTT
TRBJ2-7 | TRBV6-2/TRBV6-3 | NA | NA | CASSYFAAGTYEQYF | TGTGCCAGCAGTTACTTCGCGGCAGGGACCTACGAGCAGTACTTC
TRBJ2-1 | TRBV20-1 | NA | few | CSETGGSYNEQFF | TGCAGTGAAACCGGGGGCTCCTACAATGAGCAGTTCTTC
TRBJ2-7 | TRBV20-1 | NA | few | CSARDSRGSHSYEQYF | TGCAGTGCTAGAGATTCAAGGGGATCCCACTCCTACGAGCAGTACTTC
TRBJ1-5 | TRBV5-1 | TRBD1 | many | CASSSGQGNQPQHF | TGTGCCAGCAGTTCAGGACAGGGCAATCAGCCCCAGCATTTT
TRBJ2-1 | TRBV7-2 | NA | NA | CASSPPGGGPNEQFF | TGTGCCAGCAGCCCCCCGGGCGGGGGCCCCAATGAGCAGTTCTTC
TRBJ1-2 | TRBV2 | NA | NA | CASSVVRGYGYTF | TGTGCCAGCAGTGTGGTCAGGGGCTATGGCTACACCTTC
TRBJ2-1 | TRBV4-2 | TRBD2 | many | CASSWRSGIYNEQFF | TGTGCCAGCAGTTGGCGTAGCGGGATCTACAATGAGCAGTTCTTC
TRBJ2-7 | TRBV19 | TRBD2 | NA | CASKGTSLGYEQYF | TGTGCCAGCAAAGGGACTAGTCTGGGCTACGAGCAGTACTTC
TRBJ2-7 | TRBV6-5 | NA | many | CASSYEQYF | TGTGCCAGCAGTTACGAGCAGTACTTC
TRBJ1-2 | TRBV20-1 | NA | NA | CSARPGHEGGYTF | TGCAGTGCCAGACCGGGACATGAGGGCGGCTACACCTTC